Shown below are 15 T cell receptor beta chains from a single sample sequenced in a study of high-grade serous ovarian cancer treatment subgroups. The tumor samples were collected prior to definitive surgery or chemotherapy. The data were produced by immunoSEQ multiplex PCR, yet TCRdb's version contains in-frame clones alone and is incomplete. Here the sample spans a few thousand clones, around 75% being singletons. The source material was tumor tissue. Receptors were obtained from a human donor with high-grade serous ovarian cancer.

This chain connects TRBV7-8 to TRBJ2-3; no definite D call. CDR1 and CDR2 (germline): SGHVS, FQNEAQ. The CDR3 runs to 12 residues. Trimming left V 1 base short and J 9 bases short, with 8 bases between. The CDR3 nucleotides read TGTGCCAGCAGCTTAGTAGTAGGAACGCAGTATTTT. This codes for CASSLVVGTQYF.

The V and J genes are TRBV7-9 and TRBJ2-6; tentatively, D is TRBD1 (5 bases). Trimming removed 5 bases from V and 2 bases from J, with 10 bases in between. Germline CDR1 is SEHNR and CDR2 is FQNEAQ (reference sequence). CDR3 length equals 15 residues. The CDR3 DNA follows: TGTGCCAGCAGCCTCAGGGTTGCTGGGGCCAACGTCCTGACTTTC. This translates into CASSLRVAGANVLTF.

This chain uses TRBV10-3 with TRBJ1-2; 7 bases fit TRBD1. The CDR3 covers 16 residues. Germline assignment: CDR1 ENHRY and CDR2 SYGVKD. With V trimmed by 0 bases and J by 6 bases, 10 bases remained unmatched. The CDR3 sequence: CAISESLTGVIDGYTF. The CDR3 coding sequence is TGTGCCATCAGTGAGTCCCTAACAGGGGTTATCGATGGCTACACCTTC.

Turning to this clone: At one end, the junction sequence differs from germline, possibly due to a read error. The sample holds other DNA sequences that translate to the same CDR3. The chain joins TRBV2 to TRBJ2-2, with TRBD1 as a possible D gene (6 bases). CDR1 is SNHLY, CDR2 FYNNEI, per germline. CDR3 length: 14 amino acids. As DNA, the CDR3 is TGTGCCAGCAGGGACAGACCGAACACCGGGGAGCTGTTCTTT. This codes for CASRDRPNTGELFF.

The chain has TRBV28 and TRBJ1-1; TRBD1 aligns across 7 bases. Germline V gene data show CDR1 as MDHEN and CDR2 as SYDVKM. This CDR3 has 15 residues. The trim removed 5 bases at V and 2 bases at J, leaving 8 bases unmatched. The CDR3 region has the DNA TGTGCCAGCAGTCCAACCGGGACAGTAAACACTGAAGCTTTCTTT. Translating it yields CASSPTGTVNTEAFF.

The table lists this clone with a few counts. The genes are TRBV29-1 and TRBJ1-2, with 12 bases fitting TRBD1. Germline V gene data show CDR1 as SQVTM and CDR2 as ANQGSEA. The CDR3 has 11 residues. V shed 6 bases, J shed 10 bases, and the junction held 3 bases outside the gene matches. Here the CDR3 DNA reads TGCAGCGTGGGACAGGGGGCAGACTACACCTTC. This gives the protein CSVGQGADYTF. Full variable domain (rest looked up from reference TRBV29-1 and TRBJ1-2): SAVISQKPSRDICQRGTSLTIQCQVDSQVTMMFWYRQQPGQSLTLIATANQGSEATYESGFVIDKFPISRPNLTFSTLTVSNMSPEDSSIYLCSVGQGADYTFGSGTRLTVV.

The chain joins TRBV7-9 to TRBJ2-3; possibly TRBD2 for D (6 bases). The CDR3 contains 16 residues. Trimming removed 4 bases at V and 7 bases at J, with 21 bases between. Germline lookup yields CDR1 SEHNR and CDR2 FQNEAQ (reference sequence). CDR3 in amino acids: CASSSVGGAAGYTQYF. As DNA, the CDR3 is TGTGCCAGCAGCTCAGTCGGAGGGGCCGCCGGATATACGCAGTATTTT.

CDR3 DNA sequence: TGTGCCAGCAGCAAACAGAGGGGGAATCAGCCCCAGCATTTT. Its protein product is CASSKQRGNQPQHF. The rearrangement joins TRBV21-1 to TRBJ1-5; the table assigns TRBD1, which was not confirmed against the DNA. TRBV21-1 constitutes a pseudogene. CDR3 length: 14 residues.

The chain is built from TRBV7-2 and TRBJ1-1; 7 nucleotides align to TRBD1. The length of the CDR3 is 15 residues. The ends lost 2 bases at V and 11 bases at J; junction bases unmatched: 14. The germline V gene has CDR1 SGHTA and CDR2 FQGNSA. The CDR3 DNA is TGTGCCAGCAGCTTAAATCGGGGAACAGGGGTTCTCGCTTTCTTT. The encoded protein is CASSLNRGTGVLAFF.

This chain links TRBV6-1 with TRBJ1-4; D is ambiguous. This CDR3 contains 15 residues. Germline V gene data show CDR1 as MNHNS and CDR2 as SASEGT. V was shortened by 6 bases and J by 0 bases, with 11 bases between the two germline ends. Here the CDR3 reads CASSHIGATNEKLFF. The CDR3, as DNA: TGTGCCAGCAGCCATATCGGAGCAACTAATGAAAAACTGTTTTTT.

The chain is built from TRBV4-3 and TRBJ2-7; tentatively, D is TRBD1 (7 bases). Trimming stripped 4 bases from V and 0 bases from J, with 16 bases between. The CDR3 loop spans 16 amino acids. Germline V CDR1 and CDR2: LGHNA, YSLEER. CDR3 nucleotide sequence: TGCGCCAGCAGCCGAGAGCGACAGGGACTCTCCTACGAGCAGTACTTC. It yields the protein CASSRERQGLSYEQYF.

This clone occurred a few times. V and J are TRBV19 and TRBJ1-3, with D unclear. This CDR3 has 11 amino acids. Germline CDR1 LNHDA, CDR2 SQIVND (reference sequence). V gave up 7 bases and J gave up 3 bases, with 4 bases separating them. CDR3 protein: CASIHGNTIYF. The CDR3 bases are TGTGCCAGTATCCATGGAAACACCATATATTTT.

V usage is TRBV4-3 and J usage is TRBJ2-5; TRBD2 aligns across 9 bases. This CDR3 contains 15 residues. V dropped 1 base and J dropped 3; count of bases not matched to a gene: 3. The germline gives CDR1 LGHNA, CDR2 YSLEER. Here the CDR3 DNA reads TGCGCCAGCAGCCAAGTAGCGGGAGTAGAAGAGACCCAGTACTTC. Translation: CASSQVAGVEETQYF.

This rearrangement joins TRBV11-3 to TRBJ2-1; D not resolved. Trimming stripped 1 base from V and 8 bases from J, with 9 bases between. This CDR3 is 13 amino acids long. Per germline, CDR1 SGHNT and CDR2 YENEEA. This chain's CDR3 is CASSLAASHEQFF. As DNA, the CDR3 is TGTGCCAGCAGCTTAGCAGCGAGCCATGAGCAGTTCTTC.

The V gene is TRBV28, the J gene TRBJ2-1; 8 bases match TRBD1. The CDR3 consists of 15 residues. Losses at the gene ends were 5 bases for V and 8 bases for J; bases not matched to a gene: 11. The germline gives CDR1 MDHEN, CDR2 SYDVKM. The CDR3 DNA follows: TGTGCCAGCAGTCCGGACAGGGTCGTAAGCTATGAGCAGTTCTTC. This codes for CASSPDRVVSYEQFF.